These 21 T cell receptor beta chains were sequenced from one sample in a study of response to subunit inactivated influenza vaccine. TCRdb ran MiXCR on the RT-PCR reads and lists one entry per CDR3 protein. This repertoire shows roughly 500,000 distinct CDR3 sequences, over 25% found once; its top ten account for around 1.8%. Material: CD4+ T cells sorted from PBMCs, obtained about 5 days after vaccination. Receptors were obtained from a man aged 50-60 years who received an inactivated influenza vaccine.

Only a few counts were recorded for this clonotype. The chain joins TRBV5-1 to TRBJ2-1; no clear D. The CDR3 runs 13 residues. Germline-derived CDR1 and CDR2 are SGHRS and YFSETQ. Trimming cost V 1 base and J 8 bases, with 10 bases left between them. The CDR3 coding sequence is TGCGCCAGCAGCTTGACGCCCCGGCATGAGCAGTTCTTC. Its translation: CASSLTPRHEQFF.

The V and J genes are TRBV6-2 or TRBV6-3 and TRBJ2-2; D gene uncertain. The ends were cut back, 5 bases at V and 3 bases at J, with 10 bases in the middle. There are 14 residues in the CDR3. Germline loops: CDR1 MNHEY, CDR2 SVGEGT. Here the CDR3 reads CASSRLLDTGELFF. CDR3 sequence (DNA): TGTGCCAGCAGTCGCCTATTGGACACCGGGGAGCTGTTTTTT.

CDR3: CSARRPVSNQPQHF. The CDR3 DNA reads TGCAGTGCTAGAAGACCGGTTAGCAATCAGCCCCAGCATTTT. V is TRBV20-1 and J is TRBJ1-5; D gene uncertain. The CDR3 totals 14 residues. Trimming pared 2 bases from V and 0 bases from J, leaving 8 bases between. Germline V gene data show CDR1 as DFQATT and CDR2 as SNEGSKA (reference sequence).

The CDR3 region is CSARTGTGVEQYF. CDR3 DNA: TGCAGTGCTCGTACCGGGACAGGGGTCGAGCAGTACTTC. V usage is TRBV20-1 and J usage is TRBJ2-7, with 10 bases lining up with TRBD1. Per germline, CDR1 DFQATT and CDR2 SNEGSKA (reference sequence). Trimming at V came to 5 bases and at J to 6 bases, leaving 7 bases not matched to a gene. The CDR3 sequence is 13 residues long.

This clonotype was observed at least ten times. The chain uses TRBV12-3 or TRBV12-4 and TRBJ2-5; D gene unclear. The CDR3 loop spans 15 amino acids. The V and J ends lost 6 bases and 1 base respectively, with 15 bases between them. Written as DNA, the CDR3 is TGTGCCAGCAGCCGACCTGAGAGCATCCAAGAGACCCAGTACTTC. Its translation: CASSRPESIQETQYF.

This CDR3 reads CASSVQPAGSQETQYF. CDR3 bases: TGCGCCAGCAGCGTACAGCCAGCGGGAAGCCAAGAGACCCAGTACTTC. V gene TRBV5-1 combines with J gene TRBJ2-5, with 7 bases lining up with TRBD2. Trimming took 4 bases from V and 1 from J; bases not matched to a gene: 10. The CDR3 is 16 residues long. CDR1 and CDR2 from the germline V gene are SGHRS and YFSETQ.

V gene TRBV27 combines with J gene TRBJ2-7; D remains unclear. Germline CDR1 and CDR2: MNHEY and SMNVEV (reference sequence). V lost 2 bases and J 4 bases, leaving 9 bases between the germline ends. The CDR3 loop spans 13 amino acids. The CDR3 nucleotides read TGTGCCAGCAGTTTAAGGGATAGGTACGAGCAGTACTTC. This gives the protein CASSLRDRYEQYF.

For this clonotype: At one of its ends the junction is not consistent with the germline gene, which may arise from a read error. The chain is built from TRBV7-6 and TRBJ1-4, with D maybe TRBD1 (6 bases). Germline values: CDR1 SGHVS, CDR2 FNYEAQ. The CDR3 runs to 15 residues. CDR3 loop: CASSIAPGHKEKLFF. The DNA for the CDR3 is TGTGCCAGCAGCATAGCCCCGGGACATAAGGAAAAACTGTTTTTT.

The V gene is TRBV5-1, the J gene TRBJ2-7; D gene uncertain. Germline V gene lookup returns CDR1 SGHRS and CDR2 YFSETQ. Trimming cost V 0 bases and J 0 bases, with 10 bases left between them. This CDR3 spans 15 amino acids. The CDR3 reads CASSLGIRGSYEQYF. As DNA, the CDR3 is TGCGCCAGCAGCTTGGGCATTCGCGGCTCCTACGAGCAGTACTTC.

Many counts were recorded for this clonotype. CDR3 residues: CASRGQANTGELFF. CDR3 nucleotide sequence: TGCGCCAGCCGAGGACAGGCGAACACCGGGGAGCTGTTTTTT. This rearrangement joins TRBV4-3 to TRBJ2-2; the match to TRBD1 covers 7 bases. Unmatched junction bases numbered 3, after V lost 8 bases and J lost 0 bases. The germline CDR1 and CDR2 sequences are LGHNA and YSLEER. The length of the CDR3 is 14 residues.

The chain carries TRBV6-5 and TRBJ2-7; TRBD2 aligns across 9 bases. The CDR3 spans 16 residues. CDR1 MNHEY and CDR2 SVGAGI come from the germline V gene. The V segment lost 2 bases and the J segment 0 bases; nucleotides outside the gene matches: 5. CDR3: CASSYTLAGSSYEQYF. The DNA of the CDR3 is TGTGCCAGCAGTTACACGCTAGCGGGATCCTCCTACGAGCAGTACTTC.

This clonotype was observed a few times. The chain employs TRBV4-2 and TRBJ2-3; 12 bases agree with TRBD2. Per the germline V gene, CDR1 is LGHNA and CDR2 is YNFKEQ. The junction had 3 bases not matched to a gene; V was cut back by 0 bases and J by 5 bases. This CDR3 contains 16 residues. CDR3 sequence: CASSQDLAGGRDTQYF. The CDR3 DNA reads TGTGCCAGCAGCCAAGATCTAGCGGGAGGGAGAGATACGCAGTATTTT.

The rearrangement uses TRBV3-1 and TRBJ2-1; no definite D call. V lost 4 bases and J lost 8, with 15 bases in between. The CDR3 extends over 14 amino acids. Germline lookup yields CDR1 LGHDT and CDR2 YNNKEL (reference sequence). CDR3 region: CASSPSASRDEQFF. The CDR3 nucleotides are TGTGCCAGCAGCCCGTCAGCCTCACGGGATGAGCAGTTCTTC.

CDR3 loop: CASSFRTGTTGELFF. As DNA, the CDR3 is TGCGCCAGCAGCTTTAGAACAGGCACCACCGGGGAGCTGTTTTTT. The chain couples TRBV5-1 to TRBJ2-2, with a tentative D call TRBD1 (5 bases). Germline assignment: CDR1 SGHRS and CDR2 YFSETQ. The CDR3 runs to 15 residues. V lost 2 bases, J lost 4 bases, and 12 bases lay in between.

The chain combines TRBV12-3 or TRBV12-4 with TRBJ1-1; D possibly corresponds to TRBD1 (5 bases). This CDR3 region has 12 residues. The V gene lost 7 bases and the J gene lost 10 bases, with 16 bases spanning the gap. The CDR3 nucleotides are TGTGCCAGCACCATAACAGGAACCGCAGCTTTCTTT. This codes for CASTITGTAAFF.

This clonotype was counted a few times. The junction departs from the called germline gene at one end, perhaps through a read error. This chain links TRBV28 with TRBJ2-7; TRBD2 matches at 8 bases. CDR3 size: 16 residues. Germline-derived CDR1 and CDR2 are MDHEN and SYDVKM. The CDR3 loop is CASSLSGGGSSYEQYF. The CDR3 DNA reads as TGTGCCAGCAGCTTATCGGGGGGGGGAAGCTCCTACGAGCAGTACTTC.

V is TRBV7-2 and J is TRBJ2-5; 9 nucleotides line up with TRBD2. V gave up 2 bases and J gave up 4 bases; unmatched junction bases: 8. This CDR3 comprises 16 residues. Germline assignment: CDR1 SGHTA and CDR2 FQGNSA. The CDR3 sequence: CASSLRTSASIETQYF. CDR3 nucleotides: TGTGCCAGCAGCTTAAGGACTAGCGCCTCCATAGAGACCCAGTACTTC.

The chain combines TRBV29-1 with TRBJ2-2, with 9 bases lining up with TRBD2. CDR3 length: 15 residues. Losses at the gene ends were 6 bases for V and 4 bases for J; bases not matched to a gene: 9. Germline V lookup: CDR1 SQVTM, CDR2 ANQGSEA. CDR3 nucleotide sequence: TGCAGCGTATCCCTAGCGGGAAGCAGCACCGGGGAGCTGTTTTTT. Its translation is CSVSLAGSSTGELFF.

The chain links TRBV29-1 to TRBJ2-5, with 9 bases matching TRBD2. V gave up 5 bases and J gave up 1 base; unmatched junction bases: 8. The germline gives CDR1 SQVTM, CDR2 ANQGSEA. The CDR3 runs to 15 residues. The chain's CDR3 is CSVSWGTSSQETQYF. In DNA form, the CDR3 reads TGCAGCGTTTCTTGGGGGACTAGCAGCCAAGAGACCCAGTACTTC. The entire variable domain, with the rest obtained from reference TRBV29-1 and TRBJ2-5, is as follows: SAVISQKPSRDICQRGTSLTIQCQVDSQVTMMFWYRQQPGQSLTLIATANQGSEATYESGFVIDKFPISRPNLTFSTLTVSNMSPEDSSIYLCSVSWGTSSQETQYFGPGTRLLVL.

This rearrangement joins TRBV6-5 to TRBJ2-5, with D maybe TRBD1 (6 bases). Germline V gene data show CDR1 as MNHEY and CDR2 as SVGAGI. Trimming took off 4 bases at V and 4 bases at J, with 13 bases between the two ends. The CDR3 loop spans 14 amino acids. The DNA of the CDR3 is TGTGCCAGCAGTTCGCAGGGGATGGGAGAGACCCAGTACTTC. It encodes CASSSQGMGETQYF.

This clonotype was found many times. This chain uses TRBV12-3 or TRBV12-4 with TRBJ2-5; TRBD1 aligns across 9 bases. The CDR3 has 15 residues. J lost 1 base, V lost 3 bases, and 3 bases had no gene match. CDR3 nucleotide sequence: TGTGCCAGCAGTTTGGGACAGGGCCGCCAAGAGACCCAGTACTTC. Translated, it gives CASSLGQGRQETQYF.